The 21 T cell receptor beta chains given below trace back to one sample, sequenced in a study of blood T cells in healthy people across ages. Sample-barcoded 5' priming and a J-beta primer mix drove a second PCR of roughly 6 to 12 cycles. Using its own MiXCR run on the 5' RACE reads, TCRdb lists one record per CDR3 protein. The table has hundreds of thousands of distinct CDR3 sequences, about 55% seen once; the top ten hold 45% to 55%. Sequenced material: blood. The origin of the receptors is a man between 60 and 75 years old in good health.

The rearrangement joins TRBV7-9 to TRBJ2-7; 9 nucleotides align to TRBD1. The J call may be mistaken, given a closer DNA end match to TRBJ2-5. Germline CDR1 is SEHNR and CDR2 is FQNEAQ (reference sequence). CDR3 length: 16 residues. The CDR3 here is CASSLDWGTGKETQYF. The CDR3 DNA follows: TGTGCCAGCAGCTTAGATTGGGGGACAGGGAAAGAGACCCAGTACTTC.

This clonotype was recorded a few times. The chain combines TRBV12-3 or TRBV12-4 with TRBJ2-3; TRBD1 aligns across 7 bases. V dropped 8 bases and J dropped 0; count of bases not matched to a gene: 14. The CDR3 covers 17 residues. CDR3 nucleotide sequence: TGTGCCAGCGGGTCACCCTCCCAGGGGGTTAGCACAGATACGCAGTATTTT. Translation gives CASGSPSQGVSTDTQYF.

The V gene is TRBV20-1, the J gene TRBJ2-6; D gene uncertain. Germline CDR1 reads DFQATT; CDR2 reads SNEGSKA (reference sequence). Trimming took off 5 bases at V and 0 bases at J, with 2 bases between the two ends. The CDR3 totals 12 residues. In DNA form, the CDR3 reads TGCAGTGCTGACTCTGGGGCCAACGTCCTGACTTTC. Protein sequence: CSADSGANVLTF.

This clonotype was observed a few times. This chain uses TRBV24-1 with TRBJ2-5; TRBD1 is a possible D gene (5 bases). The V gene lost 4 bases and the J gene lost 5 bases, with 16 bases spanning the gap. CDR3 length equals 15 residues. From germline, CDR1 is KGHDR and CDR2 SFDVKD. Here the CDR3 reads CATSDPRQGFETQYF. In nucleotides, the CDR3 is TGTGCCACCAGTGACCCCCGGCAGGGTTTCGAGACCCAGTACTTC.

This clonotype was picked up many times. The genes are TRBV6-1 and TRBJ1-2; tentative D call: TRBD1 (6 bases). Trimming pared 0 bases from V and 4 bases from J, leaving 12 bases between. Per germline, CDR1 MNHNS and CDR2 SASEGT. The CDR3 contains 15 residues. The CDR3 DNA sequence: TGTGCCAGCAGTGAAGCGACAGGACCGCTCTATGGCTACACCTTC. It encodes CASSEATGPLYGYTF.

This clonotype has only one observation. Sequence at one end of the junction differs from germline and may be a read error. CDR3 sequence reads: CAGSPPDSSYEQYF. CDR3 bases: TGTGCCGGCAGCCCCCCCGACAGCTCCTACGAGCAGTACTTC. The chain links TRBV6-2 or TRBV6-3 to TRBJ2-7; possibly TRBD1 for D (5 bases). This CDR3 has 14 amino acids. Germline CDR1 is MNHEY and CDR2 is SVGEGT.

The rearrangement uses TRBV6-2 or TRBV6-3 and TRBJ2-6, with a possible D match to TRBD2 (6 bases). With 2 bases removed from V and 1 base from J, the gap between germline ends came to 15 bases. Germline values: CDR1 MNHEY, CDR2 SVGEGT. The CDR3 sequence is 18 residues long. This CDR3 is CASSYPGTGLSGANVLTF. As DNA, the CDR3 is TGTGCCAGCAGTTACCCGGGGACTGGCCTGTCTGGGGCCAACGTCCTGACTTTC.

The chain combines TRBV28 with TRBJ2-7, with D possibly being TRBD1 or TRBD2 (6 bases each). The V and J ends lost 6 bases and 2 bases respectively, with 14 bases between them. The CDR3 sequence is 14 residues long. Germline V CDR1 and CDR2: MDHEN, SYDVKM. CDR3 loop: CASSMWGATYEQYF. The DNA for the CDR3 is TGTGCCAGCAGCATGTGGGGGGCCACCTACGAGCAGTACTTC.

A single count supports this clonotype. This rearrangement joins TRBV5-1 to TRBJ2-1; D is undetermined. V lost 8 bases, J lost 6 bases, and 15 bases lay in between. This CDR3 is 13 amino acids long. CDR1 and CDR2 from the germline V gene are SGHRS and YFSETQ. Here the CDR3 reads CASGPLPFNEQFF. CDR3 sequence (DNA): TGCGCCAGTGGACCCTTGCCTTTCAATGAGCAGTTCTTC.

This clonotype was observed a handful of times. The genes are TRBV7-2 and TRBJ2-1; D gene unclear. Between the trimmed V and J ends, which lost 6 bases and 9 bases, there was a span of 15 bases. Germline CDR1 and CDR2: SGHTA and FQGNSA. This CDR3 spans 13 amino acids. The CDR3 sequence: CASSFKISTEQFF. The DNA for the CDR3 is TGTGCCAGCAGTTTCAAAATTAGCACTGAGCAGTTCTTC.

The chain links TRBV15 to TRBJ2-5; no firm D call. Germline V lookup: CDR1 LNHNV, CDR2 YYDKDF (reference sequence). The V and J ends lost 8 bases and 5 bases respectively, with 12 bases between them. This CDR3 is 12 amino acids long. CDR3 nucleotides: TGTGCCACCGATGCCGGGCGGGAGACCCAGTACTTC. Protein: CATDAGRETQYF. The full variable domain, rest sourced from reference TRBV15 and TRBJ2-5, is DAMVIQNPRYQVTQFGKPVTLSCSQTLNHNVMYWYQQKSSQAPKLLFHYYDKDFNNEADTPDNFQSRRPNTSFCFLDIRSPGLGDTAMYLCATDAGRETQYFGPGTRLLVL.

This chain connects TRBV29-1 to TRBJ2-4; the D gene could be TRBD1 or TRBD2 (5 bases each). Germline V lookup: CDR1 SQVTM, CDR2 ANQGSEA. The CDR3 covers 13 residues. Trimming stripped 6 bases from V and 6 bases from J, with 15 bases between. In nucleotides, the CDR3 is TGCAGCGTGGGGGAACAGGTGGGAAACATTCAGTACTTC. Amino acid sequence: CSVGEQVGNIQYF.

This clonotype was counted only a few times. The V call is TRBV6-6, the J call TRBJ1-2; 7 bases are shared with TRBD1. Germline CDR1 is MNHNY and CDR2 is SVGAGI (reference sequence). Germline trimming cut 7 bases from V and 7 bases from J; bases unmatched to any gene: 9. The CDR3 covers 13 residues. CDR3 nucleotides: TGTGCCAGCAATATGGCAGGGGGGTCTGGCTACACCTTC. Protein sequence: CASNMAGGSGYTF.

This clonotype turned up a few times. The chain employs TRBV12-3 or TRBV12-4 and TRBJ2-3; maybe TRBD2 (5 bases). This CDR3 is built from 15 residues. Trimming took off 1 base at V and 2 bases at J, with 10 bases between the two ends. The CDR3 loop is CASSLVTISTDTQYF. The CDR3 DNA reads TGTGCCAGCAGTTTAGTGACTATATCCACAGATACGCAGTATTTT.

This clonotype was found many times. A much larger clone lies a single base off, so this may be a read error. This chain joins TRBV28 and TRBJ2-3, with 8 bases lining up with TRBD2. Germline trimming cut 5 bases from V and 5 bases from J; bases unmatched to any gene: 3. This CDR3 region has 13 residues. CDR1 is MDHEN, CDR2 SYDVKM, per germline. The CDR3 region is CASSRLAQDTQYF. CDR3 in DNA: TGTGCCAGCAGTCGACTAGCGCAAGATACGCAGTATTTT. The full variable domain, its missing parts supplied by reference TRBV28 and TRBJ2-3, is DVKVTQSSRYLVKRTGEKVFLECVQDMDHENMFWYRQDPGLGLRLIYFSYDVKMKEKGDIPEGYSVSREKKERFSLILESASTNQTSMYLCASSRLAQDTQYFGPGTRLTVL.

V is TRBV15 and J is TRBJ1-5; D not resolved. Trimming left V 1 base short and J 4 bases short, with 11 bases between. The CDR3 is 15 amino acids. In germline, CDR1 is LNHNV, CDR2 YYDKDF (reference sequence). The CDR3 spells CATSRGGSRNQPQHF. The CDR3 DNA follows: TGTGCCACCAGCAGAGGAGGGAGCCGGAATCAGCCCCAGCATTTT.

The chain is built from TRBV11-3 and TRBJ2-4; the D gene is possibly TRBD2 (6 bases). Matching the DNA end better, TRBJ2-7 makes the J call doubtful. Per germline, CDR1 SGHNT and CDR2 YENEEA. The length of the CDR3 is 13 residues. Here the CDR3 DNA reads TGTGCCAGCAGCTTACAGGTCGGGGGCGAGCAGTACTTC. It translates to CASSLQVGGEQYF.

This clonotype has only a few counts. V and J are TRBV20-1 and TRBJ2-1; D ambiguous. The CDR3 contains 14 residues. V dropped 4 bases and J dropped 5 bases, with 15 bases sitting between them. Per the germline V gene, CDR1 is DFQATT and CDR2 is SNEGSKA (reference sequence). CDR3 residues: CSAKAYSRNNEQFF. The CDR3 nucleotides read TGCAGTGCTAAAGCCTACAGTCGAAACAATGAGCAGTTCTTC.

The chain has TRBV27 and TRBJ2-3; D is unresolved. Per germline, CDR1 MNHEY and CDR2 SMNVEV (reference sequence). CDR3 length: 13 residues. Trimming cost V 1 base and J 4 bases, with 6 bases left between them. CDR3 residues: CASSLYNSDTQYF. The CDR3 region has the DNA TGTGCCAGCAGTTTATACAATTCAGATACGCAGTATTTT.

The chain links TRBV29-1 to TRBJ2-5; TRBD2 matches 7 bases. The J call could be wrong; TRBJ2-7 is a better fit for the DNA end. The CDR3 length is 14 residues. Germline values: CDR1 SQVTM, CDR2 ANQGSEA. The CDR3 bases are TGCAGCGTTGGGGGTAGCGGGTCGTCCTACGAGCAGTACTTC. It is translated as CSVGGSGSSYEQYF.

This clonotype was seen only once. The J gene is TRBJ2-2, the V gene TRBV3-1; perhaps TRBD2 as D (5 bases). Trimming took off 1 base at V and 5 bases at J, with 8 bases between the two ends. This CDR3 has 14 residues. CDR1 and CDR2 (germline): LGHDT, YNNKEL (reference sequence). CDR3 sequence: CASSQGEWTGELFF. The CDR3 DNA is TGTGCCAGCAGCCAAGGGGAGTGGACCGGGGAGCTGTTTTTT.